The 28 T cell receptor beta chains below all came from one sample that was sequenced in a study of blood T cell repertoires in COVID-19. Libraries were prepared by immunoSEQ multiplex PCR; TCRdb keeps only in-frame clonotypes and omits some of them. The table includes approximately 350,000 clones, roughly 90% detected once. Sequenced input: peripheral blood. These receptors were obtained from an older woman with COVID-19, enrolled during active disease.

The genes are TRBV28 and TRBJ1-2; TRBD1 agrees at 7 bases. Trimming removed 3 bases from V and 7 bases from J; junction bases left unmatched: 8. This CDR3 is built from 14 residues. Germline CDR1 MDHEN, CDR2 SYDVKM. The CDR3 DNA reads TGTGCCAGCAGTTTGGGACAGCTCACGGGTGGCTACACCTTC. Translation: CASSLGQLTGGYTF.

The CDR3 spells CASSLAGGGAAEQFF. The CDR3 DNA sequence: TGTGCCAGCAGCTTAGCCGGCGGGGGGGCGGCTGAGCAGTTCTTC. V usage is TRBV7-3 and J usage is TRBJ2-1; 9 bases are a match to TRBD2. The germline V gene encodes CDR1 SGHTA and CDR2 FQGTGA. The CDR3 is 15 amino acids. The trim removed 2 bases at V and 9 bases at J, leaving 8 bases unmatched.

This clone appeared a single time. This chain joins TRBV7-2 and TRBJ1-4, with D maybe TRBD1 (5 bases). This CDR3 has 15 residues. V was cut by 5 bases and J by 5 bases, with 15 bases left in between. The germline V gene encodes CDR1 SGHTA and CDR2 FQGNSA. The CDR3 region has the DNA TGTGCCAGCAGCCGGGGGGGGAGCCTGAATGAAAAACTGTTTTTT. This codes for CASSRGGSLNEKLFF.

V usage is TRBV30 and J usage is TRBJ2-7; possible D gene TRBD1, 6 bases. Trimming stripped 2 bases from V and 6 bases from J, with 11 bases between. This CDR3 contains 12 residues. Germline-derived CDR1 and CDR2 are GTSNPN and SVGIG (reference sequence). CDR3 coding DNA: TGTGCCTGGAGTTTACTAGGGGGCGAGCAGTACTTC. Its protein product is CAWSLLGGEQYF.

The V gene is TRBV23-1, the J gene TRBJ2-3; maybe TRBD2 (5 bases). TRBV23-1 falls under the ORF class, with uncertain function. The length of the CDR3 is 16 residues. The V end was cut by 3 bases, the J end by 8 bases, with 21 bases between. The CDR3 protein is CASSHPPGYPEATQYF. The CDR3 DNA is TGCGCCAGCAGTCACCCTCCGGGGTACCCGGAGGCTACGCAGTATTTT.

CDR3 residues: CSVSDRNDVGNTIYF. DNA of the CDR3: TGCAGCGTCTCAGACAGAAACGACGTTGGAAACACCATATATTTT. The chain carries TRBV29-1 and TRBJ1-3; tentative D call: TRBD1 (5 bases). Germline values: CDR1 SQVTM, CDR2 ANQGSEA. This CDR3 spans 15 amino acids. Between the trimmed V and J ends, which lost 6 bases and 3 bases, there was a span of 18 bases.

The chain uses TRBV4-3 and TRBJ1-4, with unresolved D. CDR3 size: 16 residues. CDR1 and CDR2 (germline): LGHNA, YSLEER. Trimming pared 0 bases from V and 7 bases from J, leaving 15 bases between. DNA for the CDR3: TGCGCCAGCAGCCAAGAGGCGGGGAGAGGGAGTGAAAAACTGTTTTTT. This translates into CASSQEAGRGSEKLFF.

The rearrangement joins TRBV7-2 to TRBJ1-1; 8 bases line up with TRBD1. The CDR3 length is 15 residues. V gave up 1 base and J gave up 1 base; unmatched junction bases: 2. Germline lookup yields CDR1 SGHTA and CDR2 FQGNSA. CDR3 sequence: CASSLDGQGNTEAFF. CDR3 sequence (DNA): TGTGCCAGCAGCTTAGATGGACAGGGGAACACTGAAGCTTTCTTT.

The chain combines TRBV6-6 with TRBJ2-2; weak D call: TRBD2 (5 bases). This CDR3 spans 15 amino acids. With 7 bases removed from V and 4 bases from J, the gap between germline ends came to 16 bases. In germline, CDR1 is MNHNY, CDR2 SVGAGI (reference sequence). This CDR3 reads CASTLRAAGTGELFF. In DNA form, the CDR3 reads TGTGCCAGCACCTTAAGGGCGGCGGGCACCGGGGAGCTGTTTTTT.

V and J are TRBV6-2 or TRBV6-3 and TRBJ2-3; D is unresolved. Trimming left V 4 bases short and J 1 base short, with 6 bases between. Germline V gene lookup returns CDR1 MNHEY and CDR2 SVGEGT. This CDR3 spans 13 amino acids. CDR3 bases: TGTGCCAGCAGTTTCGCGCGCACAGATACGCAGTATTTT. It codes for CASSFARTDTQYF.

The chain recombines TRBV27 with TRBJ1-1; 8 bases map to TRBD1. CDR3 length equals 15 residues. V gave up 3 bases and J gave up 2 bases; unmatched junction bases: 5. Germline V gene sequence: CDR1 MNHEY, CDR2 SMNVEV (reference sequence). The CDR3 sequence: CASSLGTGSNTEAFF. The DNA for the CDR3 is TGTGCCAGCAGTTTGGGGACAGGTTCTAACACTGAAGCTTTCTTT.

In its sample, this clone was seen a few times. The chain recombines TRBV6-6 with TRBJ1-5, with D uncertain. V lost 6 bases to trimming and J lost 5 bases, with 14 bases between them. This CDR3 contains 14 residues. Germline V gives CDR1 MNHNY, CDR2 SVGAGI (reference sequence). The CDR3: CASRQTTGDQPQHF. The CDR3 DNA is TGTGCCAGCAGACAGACAACCGGGGATCAGCCCCAGCATTTT.

This chain links TRBV19 with TRBJ2-7, with 12 bases lining up with TRBD1. Germline CDR1 LNHDA, CDR2 SQIVND (reference sequence). The CDR3 sequence is 15 residues long. V shed 6 bases and J 6 bases; nucleotides not matched to a gene: 9. CDR3 bases: TGTGCCAGTAGCCCTGCGGGGACAGGGGGCGGCGAGCAGTACTTC. It yields the protein CASSPAGTGGGEQYF.

The gene calls are TRBV21-1 and TRBJ2-7; the table's D call, TRBD1, was not checked against the DNA. TRBV21-1 is deemed a pseudogene. The CDR3 spans 16 residues. DNA for the CDR3: TGTGCCAGCAGCTCACGTGTGACCCCCAGGCGCCACGAGCAGTACTTC. Translated: CASSSRVTPRRHEQYF.

V gene TRBV3-1 (or the pseudogene TRBV3-2) combines with J gene TRBJ1-5; D perhaps matches TRBD1 (5 bases). This CDR3 comprises 21 residues. CDR1 is LGHDT and CDR2 is YNNKEL in the germline V gene (reference sequence). V was pared by 5 bases and J by 2 bases, with 31 bases between. The CDR3 region is CASSSTAPRTPYEAGNQPQHF. The CDR3 nucleotides read TGTGCCAGCAGCTCAACAGCCCCCCGGACACCATACGAGGCAGGCAATCAGCCCCAGCATTTT.

The chain joins TRBV4-1 to TRBJ2-2, with TRBD2 matching over 11 bases. Germline loops: CDR1 MGHRA, CDR2 YSYEKL. The J segment lost 9 bases and the V segment lost 4 bases, leaving 7 bases of the junction unmatched. The CDR3 has 15 residues. The CDR3 loop reads CASSLGTSGVRELFF. CDR3 sequence (DNA): TGCGCCAGCAGCCTAGGGACTAGCGGTGTCAGGGAGCTGTTTTTT.

The CDR3 loop reads CSVEHRLAGDTEAFF. CDR3 sequence (DNA): TGCAGCGTTGAACACCGTCTGGCAGGGGACACTGAAGCTTTCTTT. This chain joins TRBV29-1 and TRBJ1-1, with D perhaps TRBD1 (6 bases). The V end lost 2 bases, the J end lost 3 bases, and 16 bases lay between the germline ends. The CDR3 consists of 15 residues. The germline gives CDR1 SQVTM, CDR2 ANQGSEA.

V usage is TRBV30 and J usage is TRBJ1-2; 10 nucleotides line up with TRBD1. The germline V gene encodes CDR1 GTSNPN and CDR2 SVGIG (reference sequence). CDR3 size: 15 residues. J lost 2 bases, V lost 5 bases, and 8 bases had no gene match. In DNA, the CDR3 is TGTGCCTGGGAACCTGGACAGGGGGGGAACTATGGCTACACCTTC. It is translated as CAWEPGQGGNYGYTF.

V is TRBV6-1 and J is TRBJ1-2, with D perhaps matching TRBD1 (6 bases). The CDR3 consists of 14 residues. Germline V gene data show CDR1 as MNHNS and CDR2 as SASEGT. The V end lost 6 bases, the J end lost 5 bases, and 16 bases lay between the germline ends. The CDR3 loop reads CASSRPATGYGYTF. The CDR3 DNA reads TGTGCCAGCAGCCGCCCCGCCACAGGGTATGGCTACACCTTC.

The genes are TRBV6-1 and TRBJ1-2; 10 nucleotides line up with TRBD1. This CDR3 comprises 16 residues. V trimming: 4 bases; J trimming: 2 bases; junction bases outside the gene matches: 7. CDR1 and CDR2 from the germline V gene are MNHNS and SASEGT. The CDR3 region has the DNA TGTGCCAGCAGTGGAGCGGGGGGACAGGGGAACTATGGCTACACCTTC. Amino acids: CASSGAGGQGNYGYTF.

This clone has a single count. The chain couples TRBV10-3 to TRBJ1-2; D call uncertain. Germline V gene lookup returns CDR1 ENHRY and CDR2 SYGVKD. V was trimmed by 0 bases and J by 4 bases, leaving 12 bases between them. The length of the CDR3 is 15 residues. The CDR3 region is CAISESQVSGYGYTF. CDR3 DNA sequence: TGTGCCATCAGTGAGTCGCAGGTTTCTGGCTATGGCTACACCTTC.

CDR3 nucleotides: TGTGCCACCGCCGGACAGGCTGGAAACACCATATATTTT. Protein product: CATAGQAGNTIYF. The chain uses TRBV2 and TRBJ1-3; 7 bases are shared with TRBD1. The germline gives CDR1 SNHLY, CDR2 FYNNEI. Trimming cost V 10 bases and J 2 bases; bases outside gene matches: 5. There are 13 residues in the CDR3.

This clone was found a few times. This chain joins TRBV29-1 and TRBJ1-1; 11 bases match TRBD1. V lost 4 bases, J lost 8 bases, and 9 bases stayed unmatched. The CDR3 sequence is 14 residues long. CDR1 is SQVTM and CDR2 is ANQGSEA in the germline V gene. CDR3 sequence (DNA): TGCAGCGTTGTGTCGGACAGGGGGCGTGCGGAAGCTTTCTTT. Residues: CSVVSDRGRAEAFF.

The chain links TRBV5-6 to TRBJ2-6, with a weak D call TRBD2 (6 bases). The V gene's germline CDR1 is SGHDT and CDR2 YYEEEE. V was trimmed by 0 bases and J by 0 bases, leaving 13 bases between them. The CDR3 spans 18 residues. The CDR3 DNA sequence: TGTGCCAGCAGCTTGGAGAAGGGACTGAGCTCTGGGGCCAACGTCCTGACTTTC. Encoded protein: CASSLEKGLSSGANVLTF. Complete variable domain (other parts from reference TRBV5-6 and TRBJ2-6): DAGVTQSPTHLIKTRGQQVTLRCSPKSGHDTVSWYQQALGQGPQFIFQYYEEEERQRGNFPDRFSGHQFPNYSSELNVNALLLGDSALYLCASSLEKGLSSGANVLTFGAGSRLTVL.

J is TRBJ1-2 and V is TRBV30, with 8 bases aligning to TRBD1. In germline, CDR1 is GTSNPN, CDR2 SVGIG (reference sequence). The CDR3 contains 15 residues. J lost 5 bases, V lost 2 bases, and 10 bases had no gene match. The CDR3 DNA is TGTGCCTGGAGTCGGCCCGGGACAGGCCTATATGGCTACACCTTC. Its translation is CAWSRPGTGLYGYTF.

The rearrangement joins TRBV19 to TRBJ1-2; 7 positions match TRBD1. Germline lookup yields CDR1 LNHDA and CDR2 SQIVND (reference sequence). The CDR3 is 14 residues long. Losses at the gene ends were 5 bases for V and 4 bases for J; bases not matched to a gene: 7. Written as DNA, the CDR3 is TGTGCCAGTAGTCCAGGACAGGAGTCCTATGGCTACACCTTC. Translating it yields CASSPGQESYGYTF.

The chain joins TRBV4-3 to TRBJ1-6; D is unclear. Trimming stripped 1 base from V and 9 bases from J, with 13 bases between. The CDR3 sequence is 15 residues long. Germline values: CDR1 LGHNA, CDR2 YSLEER. The CDR3 coding sequence is TGCGCCAGCAGCCAAGGACCGGGGTTGAGTTCACCCCTCCACTTT. Protein: CASSQGPGLSSPLHF.

This chain connects TRBV5-4 to TRBJ2-1; D is perhaps TRBD2 (7 bases). CDR1 SGHNT and CDR2 YYREEE come from the germline V gene (reference sequence). Trimming cost V 0 bases and J 3 bases, with 16 bases left between them. The length of the CDR3 is 17 residues. The CDR3 DNA reads as TGTGCCAGCAGCTTGGGGGGTGCGGGGGCCGTCTACAATGAGCAGTTCTTC. This gives the protein CASSLGGAGAVYNEQFF.